This T cell receptor beta chain was sequenced for a study of T cell repertoires in cytomegalovirus infection. In the study overall: Indications of both CMV infection and matching HLA type were provided by public TCR beta signatures.

TCRdb itself ran the reads through MiXCR, one entry per CDR3 protein. The sample lists hundreds of thousands of distinct CDR3 sequences, around a sixth occurring once. Trimming pared 4 bases from V and 5 bases from J, leaving 9 bases between. The length of the CDR3 is 13 residues. Germline CDR1 SNHLY, CDR2 FYNNEI. This clonotype was counted a few times. The antigen is not known. Study results and caveats: Cumulative frequency (of public TCR beta family members) identified carriers of CMV plus the relevant HLA. Dominant in the ex vivo response were TCR beta clonotypes restricted by HLA-C and specific for CMV.

This TCR was recovered from a human donor in good health (CMV status not recorded). Some clones in this sample may be carry-over from other donors' samples. The chain joins TRBV2 to TRBJ1-5; maybe TRBD1 (5 bases). The sample was PBMCs. CDR3 protein: CASSVTRDQPQHF. In DNA, the CDR3 is TGTGCCAGCAGTGTAACCAGGGATCAGCCCCAGCATTTT.